These 23 T cell receptor beta chains originate from one sample sequenced in a study of cytomegalovirus exposure and HLA in healthy donors. A multiplex PCR was run with 60 Vbeta primers and 13 Jbeta primers. Clones were read by immunoSEQ multiplex PCR, and TCRdb kept only the in-frame ones, dropping some. Of about 160,000 clones listed, about 80% are singletons. The sequenced sample was PBMCs. These receptors were taken from a man between 18 and 29 years old in good health and CMV-seropositive.

The sample holds a few counts of this clone. The chain joins TRBV5-1 to TRBJ2-2, with D perhaps matching TRBD2 (6 bases). The CDR3 loop spans 15 amino acids. Germline V gene sequence: CDR1 SGHRS, CDR2 YFSETQ. V was cut by 0 bases and J by 4 bases, with 10 bases left in between. CDR3 DNA: TGCGCCAGCAGCTTGGACCGGAGGGGCACCGGGGAGCTGTTTTTT. Its translation is CASSLDRRGTGELFF. Full variable domain (rest looked up from reference TRBV5-1 and TRBJ2-2): KAGVTQTPRYLIKTRGQQVTLSCSPISGHRSVSWYQQTPGQGLQFLFEYFSETQRNKGNFPGRFSGRQFSNSRSEMNVSTLELGDSALYLCASSLDRRGTGELFFGEGSRLTVL.

The J gene is TRBJ2-7, the V gene TRBV19; TRBD2 is a possible D gene (6 bases). V was clipped by 5 bases and J by 6 bases, with 26 bases between them. Looked up from germline, CDR1 is LNHDA and CDR2 is SQIVND (reference sequence). CDR3 length: 17 residues. The CDR3 loop is CASSWGTGTRPRVEQYF. The CDR3 bases are TGTGCCAGTAGTTGGGGGACTGGGACCAGACCAAGAGTCGAGCAGTACTTC.

The chain couples TRBV7-9 to TRBJ2-1; D not resolved. The V end was cut by 8 bases, the J end by 2 bases, with 4 bases between. The CDR3 runs 11 residues. Looked up from germline, CDR1 is SEHNR and CDR2 is FQNEAQ (reference sequence). The CDR3 nucleotides read TGTGCCAGCGGCACCTACAATGAGCAGTTCTTC. Translation gives CASGTYNEQFF.

The V and J genes are TRBV27 and TRBJ2-7; D possibly corresponds to TRBD2 (5 bases). This CDR3 region has 12 residues. V lost 4 bases to trimming and J lost 6 bases, with 10 bases between them. CDR1 and CDR2 (germline): MNHEY, SMNVEV (reference sequence). CDR3 sequence: CASSSLGSEQYF. DNA of the CDR3: TGTGCCAGCAGTTCGCTAGGGAGCGAGCAGTACTTC.

The V call is TRBV7-2, the J call TRBJ2-7; 10 positions agree with TRBD2. This CDR3 region has 17 residues. Germline loops: CDR1 SGHTA, CDR2 FQGNSA. The junction had 10 bases not matched to a gene; V was cut back by 5 bases and J by 0 bases. CDR3 amino acids: CASSHGLAVTYSYEQYF. CDR3 nucleotides: TGTGCCAGCAGCCACGGACTAGCGGTAACCTACTCCTACGAGCAGTACTTC. Full variable domain (missing parts from reference TRBV7-2 and TRBJ2-7): GAGVSQSPSNKVTEKGKDVELRCDPISGHTALYWYRQSLGQGLEFLIYFQGNSAPDKSGLPSDRFSAERTGGSVSTLTIQRTQQEDSAVYLCASSHGLAVTYSYEQYFGPGTRLTVT.

CDR3 amino acids: CASSLEPSGYNEQFF. The CDR3 nucleotides are TGTGCCAGCAGCTTAGAACCTAGCGGGTACAATGAGCAGTTCTTC. The chain recombines TRBV11-2 with TRBJ2-1; TRBD2 matches 8 bases. The CDR3 loop spans 15 amino acids. Germline CDR1 SGHAT, CDR2 FQNNGV. Trimming cost V 0 bases and J 4 bases; bases outside gene matches: 2.

The chain employs TRBV7-9 and TRBJ1-5; 7 positions match TRBD1. The CDR3 totals 14 residues. Trimming removed 1 base from V and 4 bases from J; junction bases left unmatched: 1. Germline assignment: CDR1 SEHNR and CDR2 FQNEAQ (reference sequence). Here the CDR3 DNA reads TGTGCCAGCAGCTTAGAGGGGGCGAATCAGCCCCAGCATTTT. Encoded protein: CASSLEGANQPQHF.

There are a few counts of this clone. DNA for the CDR3: TGTGCCAGCTGCCTAGCGGGAGGGCCGGGCGGGGAGCTGTTTTTT. This sequence encodes CASCLAGGPGGELFF. V gene TRBV9 combines with J gene TRBJ2-2; 12 bases are shared with TRBD2. The V segment lost 7 bases and the J segment 7 bases; nucleotides outside the gene matches: 8. Germline loops: CDR1 SGDLS, CDR2 YYNGEE. The CDR3 sequence is 15 residues long. Combining the CDR3 with reference TRBV9 and TRBJ2-2 gives the whole variable domain DSGVTQTPKHLITATGQRVTLRCSPRSGDLSVYWYQQSLDQGLQFLIQYYNGEERAKGNILERFSAQQFPDLHSELNLSSLELGDSALYFCASCLAGGPGGELFFGEGSRLTVL.

For the CDR3, the DNA is TGCGCCAGCAGCAAACTAGCGTACAATGAGCAGTTCTTC. Its translation: CASSKLAYNEQFF. The chain recombines TRBV5-1 with TRBJ2-1; the match to TRBD2 covers 7 bases. Unmatched junction bases numbered 2, after V lost 4 bases and J lost 4 bases. The CDR3 has 13 residues. Looked up from germline, CDR1 is SGHRS and CDR2 is YFSETQ. The complete variable domain, with remaining parts taken from reference TRBV5-1 and TRBJ2-1, reads KAGVTQTPRYLIKTRGQQVTLSCSPISGHRSVSWYQQTPGQGLQFLFEYFSETQRNKGNFPGRFSGRQFSNSRSEMNVSTLELGDSALYLCASSKLAYNEQFFGPGTRLTVL.

This clone was observed a handful of times. The J gene is TRBJ2-3, the V gene TRBV30, with 7 bases matching TRBD2. The germline V gene has CDR1 GTSNPN and CDR2 SVGIG (reference sequence). There are 16 residues in the CDR3. V lost 0 bases, J lost 3 bases, and 9 bases stayed unmatched. CDR3 region: CAWSVVALAVTDTQYF. The CDR3 DNA reads TGTGCCTGGAGTGTAGTCGCCCTAGCGGTAACAGATACGCAGTATTTT.

The gene calls are TRBV7-2 and TRBJ2-3, with D hard to call. Trimming pared 8 bases from V and 2 bases from J, leaving 8 bases between. Germline V gives CDR1 SGHTA, CDR2 FQGNSA. This CDR3 contains 12 residues. CDR3 nucleotides: TGTGCCAGCGACCGGGTCACAGATACGCAGTATTTT. Protein sequence: CASDRVTDTQYF.

The J gene is TRBJ2-7, the V gene TRBV7-2, with TRBD1 matching over 11 bases. Germline trimming cut 2 bases from V and 3 bases from J; bases unmatched to any gene: 12. The CDR3 contains 18 residues. Germline lookup yields CDR1 SGHTA and CDR2 FQGNSA. This CDR3 is CASSLSFYSGQGDYEQYF. CDR3 nucleotide sequence: TGTGCCAGCAGCTTATCCTTTTACTCGGGACAGGGGGACTACGAGCAGTACTTC.

This chain joins TRBV27 and TRBJ1-1, with D possibly TRBD1 on 5 matching bases. From germline, CDR1 is MNHEY and CDR2 SMNVEV (reference sequence). The CDR3 covers 16 residues. V lost 5 bases and J lost 3, with 19 bases in between. The CDR3 region is CASSPRGGVYYTEAFF. The CDR3 region has the DNA TGTGCCAGCAGTCCACGAGGAGGGGTGTATTACACTGAAGCTTTCTTT.

The CDR3 DNA reads as TGTGCCAGCAGCTTAGACCAGGGATCCTACTCTGGAAACACCATATATTTT. Its translation is CASSLDQGSYSGNTIYF. The chain combines TRBV5-5 with TRBJ1-3; D is perhaps TRBD1 (5 bases). The V and J ends lost 2 bases and 0 bases respectively, with 15 bases between them. The CDR3 loop spans 17 amino acids. CDR1 SGHKS and CDR2 YYEKEE come from the germline V gene (reference sequence).

The V gene is TRBV27, the J gene TRBJ2-7; D perhaps matches TRBD2 (5 bases). V was trimmed by 7 bases and J by 6 bases, leaving 10 bases between them. The CDR3 contains 11 residues. From germline, CDR1 is MNHEY and CDR2 SMNVEV (reference sequence). The CDR3 coding sequence is TGTGCCAGCACAAGTGGGAGCGAGCAGTACTTC. This codes for CASTSGSEQYF.

The rearrangement joins TRBV27 to TRBJ1-5; D perhaps matches TRBD1 (5 bases). The CDR3 runs 15 residues. V lost 6 bases, J lost 5 bases, and 17 bases lay in between. In germline, CDR1 is MNHEY, CDR2 SMNVEV (reference sequence). Written as DNA, the CDR3 is TGTGCCAGCAGGGGTATCCGACAGAGCGATCAGCCCCAGCATTTT. Its translation is CASRGIRQSDQPQHF.

The chain carries TRBV4-1 and TRBJ1-2; 10 positions agree with TRBD1. V lost 9 bases, J lost 2 bases, and 12 bases stayed unmatched. The length of the CDR3 is 16 residues. The germline V gene has CDR1 MGHRA and CDR2 YSYEKL. CDR3 amino acids: CASFPGQGTGNYGYTF. The CDR3 DNA sequence: TGCGCCAGTTTCCCGGGACAGGGGACCGGGAACTATGGCTACACCTTC.

V is TRBV27 and J is TRBJ2-7; the D gene is possibly TRBD1 (6 bases). The germline CDR1 and CDR2 sequences are MNHEY and SMNVEV (reference sequence). V lost 6 bases, J lost 2 bases, and 11 bases lay in between. CDR3 length: 13 amino acids. CDR3 protein: CASSTGTTYEQYF. CDR3 sequence (DNA): TGTGCCAGCAGCACCGGGACAACCTACGAGCAGTACTTC.

The chain recombines TRBV19 with TRBJ2-3; TRBD1 matches at 11 bases. The V gene end was trimmed by 6 bases and the J gene end by 6 bases; junction bases not matched to a gene: 5. The CDR3 is 14 amino acids. CDR1 is LNHDA, CDR2 SQIVND, per germline (reference sequence). CDR3 nucleotide sequence: TGTGCCAGTAGCTTAGGACAGGGGGCGGATACGCAGTATTTT. As protein: CASSLGQGADTQYF.

The V and J genes are TRBV2 and TRBJ1-1; tentatively, D is TRBD1 (6 bases). Germline V CDR1 and CDR2: SNHLY, FYNNEI. V shed 8 bases and J shed 5 bases, with 12 bases lying between them. This CDR3 region has 12 residues. CDR3: CASHLGATEAFF. CDR3 DNA sequence: TGTGCCAGCCATCTGGGGGCTACTGAAGCTTTCTTT.

The J gene is TRBJ2-3, the V gene TRBV5-5, with a possible D match to TRBD2 (5 bases). The CDR3 runs 14 residues. Trimming shortened V by 4 bases and J by 5 bases, and 14 bases separated the two germline ends. The germline V gene has CDR1 SGHKS and CDR2 YYEKEE (reference sequence). In DNA form, the CDR3 reads TGTGCCAGCAGCCCTAGCCATGGATTAGATACGCAGTATTTT. Encoded protein: CASSPSHGLDTQYF.

The V and J genes are TRBV11-2 and TRBJ1-4; 11 bases are a match to TRBD1. Looked up from germline, CDR1 is SGHAT and CDR2 is FQNNGV. This CDR3 spans 16 amino acids. The trim removed 4 bases at V and 7 bases at J, leaving 8 bases unmatched. This CDR3 reads CASSSTPGTGGEKLFF. CDR3 in DNA: TGTGCCAGCAGCTCCACCCCCGGGACAGGGGGTGAAAAACTGTTTTTT.

The chain links TRBV2 to TRBJ2-7; 7 positions agree with TRBD1. The CDR3 is 12 residues long. In germline, CDR1 is SNHLY, CDR2 FYNNEI. V gave up 7 bases and J gave up 5 bases; unmatched junction bases: 5. CDR3 DNA: TGTGCCAGCAAAAACAGGGGCCACGAGCAGTACTTC. It translates to CASKNRGHEQYF.